Each of the 15 T cell receptor beta chains below was sequenced from the same sample in a study of T cell changes during pregnancy in multiple sclerosis. Clones were sequenced by immunoSEQ multiplex PCR, and TCRdb holds only the in-frame ones, with some missing. Of 35,000 to 50,000 clones in the sample, 80% to 90% are singletons; the top ten hold more than 0.9%. The sequencing used CD4+ T cells from peripheral blood mononuclear cells, collected after pregnancy. These TCRs come from a female donor with multiple sclerosis, enrolled in a pregnancy study.

The rearrangement uses TRBV19 and TRBJ1-2; 7 positions agree with TRBD1. Germline lookup yields CDR1 LNHDA and CDR2 SQIVND (reference sequence). The ends lost 1 base at V and 2 bases at J; junction bases unmatched: 4. The CDR3 length is 15 residues. The CDR3 region is CASSIGPGQNYGYTF. The CDR3 DNA reads TGTGCCAGTAGTATAGGCCCGGGACAGAACTATGGCTACACCTTC.

V gene TRBV30 combines with J gene TRBJ2-7, with TRBD2 identical over 9 bases. Trimming cost V 5 bases and J 7 bases; bases outside gene matches: 9. Germline V lookup: CDR1 GTSNPN, CDR2 SVGIG (reference sequence). The CDR3 runs 13 residues. CDR3 DNA sequence: TGTGCCTGGGTAGCGGGGGAGTTTAGGGAGCAGTACTTC. Translated, it gives CAWVAGEFREQYF.

The rearrangement uses TRBV9 and TRBJ2-1, with 9 nucleotides matching TRBD2. Trimming at V came to 7 bases and at J to 6 bases, leaving 2 bases not matched to a gene. CDR1 SGDLS and CDR2 YYNGEE come from the germline V gene. This CDR3 spans 12 amino acids. This CDR3 is CASGTSSNEQFF. CDR3 sequence (DNA): TGTGCCAGCGGGACTAGCAGCAATGAGCAGTTCTTC.

The V and J genes are TRBV7-3 and TRBJ1-2, with 8 bases identical to TRBD1. V gave up 5 bases and J gave up 3 bases; unmatched junction bases: 8. This CDR3 contains 15 residues. CDR1 and CDR2 from the germline V gene are SGHTA and FQGTGA. The CDR3 protein is CASSPVPGQDYGYTF. The CDR3 bases are TGTGCCAGCAGCCCAGTGCCGGGACAGGACTATGGCTACACCTTC.

V gene TRBV5-1 combines with J gene TRBJ2-4, with a possible D match to TRBD2 (6 bases). V was shortened by 0 bases and J by 0 bases, with 10 bases between the two germline ends. There are 16 residues in the CDR3. Germline V gene data show CDR1 as SGHRS and CDR2 as YFSETQ. This CDR3 reads CASSLVGGLAKNIQYF. The CDR3 region has the DNA TGCGCCAGCAGCTTGGTCGGGGGTCTAGCCAAAAACATTCAGTACTTC.

CDR3 residues: CASSPFAGSKSNQPQHF. The CDR3 bases are TGTGCCAGCTCACCGTTTGCAGGGTCGAAAAGCAATCAGCCCCAGCATTTT. V and J are TRBV18 and TRBJ1-5; the D gene is possibly TRBD1 (5 bases). The CDR3 runs 17 residues. Germline V CDR1 and CDR2: KGHSH, LQKENI. V dropped 3 bases and J dropped 1 base, with 16 bases sitting between them. Full variable domain (rest looked up from reference TRBV18 and TRBJ1-5): NAGVMQNPRHLVRRRGQEARLRCSPMKGHSHVYWYRQLPEEGLKFMVYLQKENIIDESGMPKERFSAEFPKEGPSILRIQQVVRGDSAAYFCASSPFAGSKSNQPQHFGDGTRLSIL.

V is TRBV2 and J is TRBJ1-5; no clear D gene. The CDR3 covers 13 residues. The ends were cut back, 2 bases at V and 7 bases at J, with 9 bases in the middle. Germline CDR1 reads SNHLY; CDR2 reads FYNNEI. CDR3 region: CASSEIPGQPQHF. In DNA, the CDR3 is TGTGCCAGCAGTGAAATCCCGGGGCAGCCCCAGCATTTT.

This sequence joins TRBV2 and TRBJ1-5, with unresolved D. CDR3 length: 15 amino acids. Trimming took off 0 bases at V and 0 bases at J, with 6 bases between the two ends. From germline, CDR1 is SNHLY and CDR2 FYNNEI. CDR3 sequence (DNA): TGTGCCAGCAGTGAAGCCTCCTATAGCAATCAGCCCCAGCATTTT. Amino acids: CASSEASYSNQPQHF.

The rearrangement uses TRBV7-9 and TRBJ2-3; 8 nucleotides agree with TRBD1. The CDR3 consists of 15 residues. The V gene end was trimmed by 3 bases and the J gene end by 5 bases; junction bases not matched to a gene: 7. CDR1 is SEHNR and CDR2 is FQNEAQ in the germline V gene (reference sequence). The CDR3 bases are TGTGCCAGCAGCTTGATCCAGGGGGCTGGAGATACGCAGTATTTT. Its protein is CASSLIQGAGDTQYF.

This rearrangement joins TRBV5-1 to TRBJ2-1; 9 nucleotides agree with TRBD1. The junction had 9 bases not matched to a gene; V was cut back by 0 bases and J by 8 bases. Germline V lookup: CDR1 SGHRS, CDR2 YFSETQ. The CDR3 is 16 amino acids. CDR3 nucleotide sequence: TGCGCCAGCAGCTTGGAGAGGGGACAGGGAGGGGATGAGCAGTTCTTC. This encodes CASSLERGQGGDEQFF.

The rearrangement links TRBV6-1 to TRBJ2-2; tentatively, D is TRBD1 (6 bases). The CDR3 contains 15 residues. Germline V gives CDR1 MNHNS, CDR2 SASEGT. The V end lost 4 bases, the J end lost 4 bases, and 13 bases lay between the germline ends. CDR3 sequence: CASSAGQNPTGELFF. The CDR3 region has the DNA TGTGCCAGCAGTGCTGGACAGAACCCCACCGGGGAGCTGTTTTTT.

This clone was seen only a few times. V gene TRBV28 combines with J gene TRBJ1-5; D is possibly TRBD1 (6 bases). Trimming removed 2 bases at V and 1 base at J, with 15 bases between. The CDR3 totals 17 residues. Germline CDR1 MDHEN, CDR2 SYDVKM. In DNA form, the CDR3 reads TGTGCCAGCAGTTTAGGGTTCGGGCAGGGGAGCAATCAGCCCCAGCATTTT. It is translated as CASSLGFGQGSNQPQHF.

The chain has TRBV28 and TRBJ1-2, with D possibly TRBD1 on 5 matching bases. V was pared by 1 base and J by 4 bases, with 10 bases between. The CDR3 totals 14 residues. CDR1 and CDR2 (germline): MDHEN, SYDVKM. CDR3 nucleotides: TGTGCCAGCAGTTTATCTGACAGATTCTATGGCTACACCTTC. Encoded protein: CASSLSDRFYGYTF.

The chain uses TRBV19 and TRBJ2-1; 9 bases line up with TRBD1. The CDR3 consists of 16 residues. CDR1 and CDR2 from the germline V gene are LNHDA and SQIVND (reference sequence). Germline trimming cut 3 bases from V and 4 bases from J; bases unmatched to any gene: 7. CDR3 nucleotides: TGTGCCAGTAGTATCCCCGGGACAGGGCGGTACAATGAGCAGTTCTTC. Protein product: CASSIPGTGRYNEQFF.

The chain joins TRBV7-3 to TRBJ2-1; 12 bases map to TRBD2. The CDR3 totals 15 residues. V lost 1 base to trimming and J lost 9 bases; unmatched junction nucleotides: 4. CDR1 SGHTA and CDR2 FQGTGA come from the germline V gene. Here the CDR3 reads CASSLRLAGAGEQFF. In DNA form, the CDR3 reads TGTGCCAGCAGCTTAAGACTAGCGGGAGCGGGTGAGCAGTTCTTC. Full variable domain (rest looked up from reference TRBV7-3 and TRBJ2-1): GAGVSQTPSNKVTEKGKYVELRCDPISGHTALYWYRQSLGQGPEFLIYFQGTGAADDSGLPNDRFFAVRPEGSVSTLKIQRTERGDSAVYLCASSLRLAGAGEQFFGPGTRLTVL.